Listed below are T cell receptor beta chains from one sample, sequenced in a study of Ad26.COV2.S vaccination and SARS-CoV-2 variants. Generated by immunoSEQ multiplex PCR, the TCRdb table keeps only in-frame clones and is missing some. The sample lists about 680,000 clones, 70% to 90% occurring once. Sample: peripheral blood, taken in a trial of Ad26.COV2.S vaccine versus placebo. The origin of the receptors is a person aged 18-60 years who received the Ad26.COV2.S COVID-19 vaccine or a placebo. Both conserved end residues are part of each CDR3. The D gene is left open where the match is weak.

.	TRBV6-5	TRBJ1-5	CASRQVLNQPQHF
.	TRBV5-1	TRBJ1-4	CASSLRVLLGTTNEKLFF
TRBD1	TRBV5-5	TRBJ2-2	CASSPQGAVNTGELFF
TRBD1	TRBV9	TRBJ2-1	CASSVTGGREQFF
.	TRBV7-9	TRBJ1-1	CASSLSITEAFF
.	TRBV28	TRBJ2-7	CASLTDTGYEQYF
.	TRBV29-1	TRBJ1-1	CSVSPGTGEAFF
.	TRBV4-2	TRBJ2-3	CASSRGDPTDTQYF
TRBD2	TRBV5-5	TRBJ2-1	CASSLEGRGRARIEQFF
.	TRBV4-3	TRBJ2-2	CASSQDRGLGAGELFF
.	TRBV4-3	TRBJ1-1	CASSQDLGTDTEAFF
.	TRBV7-2	TRBJ2-3	CASSLVSTGGSTDTQYF
TRBD1	TRBV27	TRBJ1-6	CASSYLQGSGSPLHF
.	TRBV11-2	TRBJ2-7	CASSWTVDEQYF
TRBD2	TRBV3-1/TRBV3-2	TRBJ2-7	CASSRTRGRSYEQYF
.	TRBV30	TRBJ2-1	CAWGSVIQGSNEQFF
.	TRBV12-5	TRBJ2-1	CASGLGTAYNEQFF
.	TRBV19	TRBJ2-5	CASSTYGRGKWETQYF
TRBD1	TRBV7-6	TRBJ2-3	CASSDRATDTQYF
.	TRBV7-9	TRBJ2-7	CASSRDLQGAEQYF
.	TRBV6-5	TRBJ1-2	CASSYSLRGVDGYTF
.	TRBV29-1	TRBJ1-1	CSVEGTEAFF
TRBD1	TRBV9	TRBJ2-7	CASSVATGGFYEQYF
.	TRBV2	TRBJ2-3	CASSVGGEADTQYF
.	TRBV24-1	TRBJ2-3	CATSDVRATQYF
.	TRBV6-2/TRBV6-3	TRBJ2-6	CASSERSSGANVLTF
.	TRBV7-5	TRBJ2-2	CARSLGRGRGVRTGELFF
.	TRBV5-5	TRBJ2-6	CASSQSRDFSGANVLTF
.	TRBV24-1	TRBJ2-5	CATSDLDSQETQYF
.	TRBV6-5	TRBJ2-1	CASSYLRGQGEQFF
TRBD1	TRBV7-9	TRBJ1-2	CASSLAPPGQITNYGYTF
.	TRBV15	TRBJ1-3	CATSRSKGSGNTIYF
TRBD2	TRBV29-1	TRBJ2-2	CSVGGGGLAAGELFF
TRBD2	TRBV2	TRBJ2-7	CASSGTSGLWEQYF
.	TRBV11-2	TRBJ2-5	CASSLWAGVSQETQYF
TRBD2	TRBV6-4	TRBJ2-2	CASEGLAGNTGELFF
.	TRBV6-5	TRBJ1-2	CASSYTGGSLYGYTF
.	TRBV6-2/TRBV6-3	TRBJ1-2	CASSQQGGGYTF
TRBD1	TRBV29-1	TRBJ1-1	CSVAGTVNTEAFF
.	TRBV7-9	TRBJ2-2	CASSLELSGELFF